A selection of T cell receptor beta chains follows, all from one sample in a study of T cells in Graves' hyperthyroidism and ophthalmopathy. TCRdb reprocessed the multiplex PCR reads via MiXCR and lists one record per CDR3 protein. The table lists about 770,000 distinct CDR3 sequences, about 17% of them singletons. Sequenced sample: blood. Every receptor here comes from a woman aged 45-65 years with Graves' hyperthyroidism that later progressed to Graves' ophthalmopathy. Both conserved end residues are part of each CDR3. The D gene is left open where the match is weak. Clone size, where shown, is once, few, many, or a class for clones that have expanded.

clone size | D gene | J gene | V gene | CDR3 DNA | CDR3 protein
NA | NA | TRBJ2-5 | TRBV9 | TGTGCCAGCAGCGAGGACCCCTCGGAGACCCAGTACTTC | CASSEDPSETQYF
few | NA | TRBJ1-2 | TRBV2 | TGTGCCAGCAGTGAATTCTTAGCCAGCCTCTATGGCTACACCTTC | CASSEFLASLYGYTF
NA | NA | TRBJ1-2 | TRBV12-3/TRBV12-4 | TGTGCCAGCAGTTTTAATGGCTACACCTTC | CASSFNGYTF
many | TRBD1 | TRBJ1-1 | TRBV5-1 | TGCGCCAGCAGCTTGAAGGGGGCAAGTGTCGGAACTGAAGCTTTCTTT | CASSLKGASVGTEAFF
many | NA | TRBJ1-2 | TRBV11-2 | TGTGCCAGCAGCTTAGGGTCTGGGGGCGGCTACACCTTC | CASSLGSGGGYTF
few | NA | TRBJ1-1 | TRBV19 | TGTGCCAGTCGGGACGGACAAATGAACACTGAAGCTTTCTTT | CASRDGQMNTEAFF
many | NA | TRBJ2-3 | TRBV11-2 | TGTGCCAGCAGCTTATTCCCTTACTCCGAGGAAGATACGCAGTATTTT | CASSLFPYSEEDTQYF
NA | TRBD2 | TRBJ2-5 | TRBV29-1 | TGCAGCGTTGATTCCTCCAGCGGGGACGTATTGGAGACCCAGTACTTC | CSVDSSSGDVLETQYF
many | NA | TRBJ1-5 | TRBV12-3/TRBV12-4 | TGTGCCAGCTGGGGAGGTAATCAGCCCCAGCATTTT | CASWGGNQPQHF
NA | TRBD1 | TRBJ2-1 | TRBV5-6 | TGTGCCAGCAGCTTCCCGGGACAGCACTACAATGAGCAGTTCTTC | CASSFPGQHYNEQFF
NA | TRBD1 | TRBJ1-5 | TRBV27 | TGTGCCAGCAGCGACAGGGGGAGTAAGCCCCAGCATTTT | CASSDRGSKPQHF
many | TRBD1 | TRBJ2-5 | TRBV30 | TGTGCCTGGAGTGCCTACAGGGGGGAGACCCAGTACTTC | CAWSAYRGETQYF
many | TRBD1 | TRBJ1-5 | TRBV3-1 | TGTGCCAGCAGCCAGGGACAGACTCAGCCCCAGCATTTT | CASSQGQTQPQHF
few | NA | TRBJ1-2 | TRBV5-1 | TGCGCCAGCAGCGTAGGGACGGACGGCTATGGCTACACCTTC | CASSVGTDGYGYTF
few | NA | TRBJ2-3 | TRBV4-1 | TGCGCCAGCAGCCAGGTGTGGAATCAGGGGATCACAGATACGCAGTATTTT | CASSQVWNQGITDTQYF
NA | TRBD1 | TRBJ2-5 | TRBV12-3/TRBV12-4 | TGTGCCAGCAGTTTAGGACCGGGACAGGGGGCGAATCCGTACCAAGAGACCCAGTACTTC | CASSLGPGQGANPYQETQYF
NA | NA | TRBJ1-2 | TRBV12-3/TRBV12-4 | TGTGCCAGCAGTCCAACGGGGGAGGTGAAGTTGACCTTC | CASSPTGEVKLTF
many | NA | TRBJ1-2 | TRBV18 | TGTGCCAGCTCACCACCCCAGGGGCGGCACTATGGCTACACCTTC | CASSPPQGRHYGYTF
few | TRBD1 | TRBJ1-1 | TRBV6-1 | TGTGCCAGCAGTGAGGGACAGGGATTCTCTAACACTGAAGCTTTCTTT | CASSEGQGFSNTEAFF
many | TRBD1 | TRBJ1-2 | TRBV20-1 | TGCAGTGCTACTTATCAGGGGGAAGGCTATGGCTACACCTTC | CSATYQGEGYGYTF
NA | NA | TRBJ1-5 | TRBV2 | TGTGCCAGCAGCGCCAGTAATCAGCCCCGGCATTTT | CASSASNQPRHF
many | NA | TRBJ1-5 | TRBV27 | TGTGCCAGCAGAGAGACAAGCTATAGCAATCAGCCCCAGCATTTT | CASRETSYSNQPQHF
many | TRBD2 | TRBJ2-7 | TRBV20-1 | TGCAGTGCAAAGAAGTCCGGGGGGGCCTACGAGCAGTACTTC | CSAKKSGGAYEQYF
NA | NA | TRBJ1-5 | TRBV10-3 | TGTGCCATCAGTTTAATGGGGGGGCTTTATAGCAATCAGCCCCAGCATTTT | CAISLMGGLYSNQPQHF
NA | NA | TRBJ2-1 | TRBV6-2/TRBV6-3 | TGTGCCAGCAGTTATCTAGGGGCCTCCTACAATGAGCAGTTCTTC | CASSYLGASYNEQFF
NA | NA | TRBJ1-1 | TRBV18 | TGTGCCAGCTCACCAATCGGCCAGAGCACTGAAGCTTTCTTT | CASSPIGQSTEAFF
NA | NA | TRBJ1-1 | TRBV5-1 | TGCGCCAGCAGCAAGGGGGGTGAAGCTTTCTTT | CASSKGGEAFF
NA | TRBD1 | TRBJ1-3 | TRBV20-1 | TGCAGTGCCACCGACAGGGCCTCTGGAAACACCATATATTTT | CSATDRASGNTIYF
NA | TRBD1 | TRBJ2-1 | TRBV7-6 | TGTGCCAGCAGCTTAGGGACAGGGGGCGCAGGGTCCCCCAATGAGCAGTTCTTC | CASSLGTGGAGSPNEQFF
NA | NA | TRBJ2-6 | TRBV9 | TGTGCCAGCAGCGTAGTGGGGGCCCCTGGGGCCAACGTCCTGACTTTC | CASSVVGAPGANVLTF
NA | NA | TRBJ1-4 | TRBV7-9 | TGTGCCAGCAGCTTAGGGGGTTCAGGGACTGAAAAACTGTTTTTT | CASSLGGSGTEKLFF
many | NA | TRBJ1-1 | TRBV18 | TGTGCCAGCTCACCGGGAGGGGCCAACACTGAAGCTTTCTTT | CASSPGGANTEAFF
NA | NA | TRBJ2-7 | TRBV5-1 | TGCGCCAGCAGCTTGAGCTCCCACGAGCAGTACTTC | CASSLSSHEQYF
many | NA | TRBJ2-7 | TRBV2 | TGTGCCAGCAGTGAGGGCCCGGGACGGTACGAGCAGTACTTC | CASSEGPGRYEQYF
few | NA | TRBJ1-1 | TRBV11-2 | TGTGCCAGCAGCTTAGCGGGACCTATGAACACTGAAGCTTTCTTT | CASSLAGPMNTEAFF
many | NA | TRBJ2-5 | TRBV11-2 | TGTGCCAGCAGCTTAACTTCTCGGCCCTCCCAGTACTTC | CASSLTSRPSQYF
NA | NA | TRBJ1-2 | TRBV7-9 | TGTGCCAGCAGCTTAATGGGACTCAGGGTGGGTAACTATGGCTACACCTTC | CASSLMGLRVGNYGYTF
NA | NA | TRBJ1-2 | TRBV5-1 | TGCGCCAGCAGCTTGGGACGCGGAGGAACTAACTATGGCTACACCTTC | CASSLGRGGTNYGYTF
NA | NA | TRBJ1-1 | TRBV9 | TGTGCCAGCAGCGTAGGAGGGCACGCGAACACTGAAGCTTTCTTT | CASSVGGHANTEAFF
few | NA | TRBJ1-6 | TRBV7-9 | TGTGCCAGCAGCTTAGTATTAGGGTCTTCACCCCTCCACTTT | CASSLVLGSSPLHF
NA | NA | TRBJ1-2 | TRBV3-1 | TGTGCCAGCAGCCAAGGGTGGGACAACTATGGCTACACCTTC | CASSQGWDNYGYTF
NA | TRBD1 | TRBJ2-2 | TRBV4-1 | TGCGCCAGCAGCCAAGCAGGGGGCGCGTTCACCGGGGAGCTGTTTTTT | CASSQAGGAFTGELFF
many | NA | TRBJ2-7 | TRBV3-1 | TGTGCCAGCAGCCAATCCCCGACGGTTTACGAGCAGTACTTC | CASSQSPTVYEQYF
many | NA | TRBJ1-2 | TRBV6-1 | TGTGCCAGCAGTTCAGTTGGTAGGGGAAGGGCTAACTATGGCTACACCTTC | CASSSVGRGRANYGYTF
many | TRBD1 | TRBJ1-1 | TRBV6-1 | TGTGCCAGCAGTGACCATAACAGGGGAGGTACTGAAGCTTTCTTT | CASSDHNRGGTEAFF
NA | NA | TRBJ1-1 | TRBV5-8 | TGTGCCAGCAGCTTGGATAGGAGGGGCACTGAAGCTTTCTTT | CASSLDRRGTEAFF
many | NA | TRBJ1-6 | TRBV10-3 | TGTGCCATCAGTGACGGAGCGATCAGGGCTTGGAATTCACCCCTCCACTTT | CAISDGAIRAWNSPLHF
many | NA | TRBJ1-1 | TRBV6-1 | TGTGCCAGCAGTGTACAGGTTTACACTGAAGCTTTCTTT | CASSVQVYTEAFF
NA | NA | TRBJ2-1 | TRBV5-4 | TGTGCCAGCAGCCTGTCCCAGACTACCTACAATGAGCAGTTCTTC | CASSLSQTTYNEQFF
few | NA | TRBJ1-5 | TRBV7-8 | TGTGCCAGCAGTTCCGACAGCGGGAATCAGCCCCAGCATTTT | CASSSDSGNQPQHF
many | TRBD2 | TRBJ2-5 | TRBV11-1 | TGTGCCAGCAGCTTAGGAAGACTAGCGGGGGACCAAGAGACCCAGTACTTC | CASSLGRLAGDQETQYF
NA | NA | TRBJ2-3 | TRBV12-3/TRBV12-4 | TGTGCCAGCAGTTTGACCCGGGACAGCACAGATACGCAGTATTTT | CASSLTRDSTDTQYF
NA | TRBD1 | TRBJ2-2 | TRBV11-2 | TGTGCCAGCAGCAGCCCGGGACAGGGGCCTAACGGGGAGCTGTTTTTT | CASSSPGQGPNGELFF
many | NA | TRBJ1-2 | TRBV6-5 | TGTGCCAGCAGTTACGGGGTAGGGGAGGCCTATGGCTACACCTTC | CASSYGVGEAYGYTF
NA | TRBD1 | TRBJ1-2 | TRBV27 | TGTGCCACGCGAGTTCGGGGGGGACAGGGCGTGTATGGCTACACCTTC | CATRVRGGQGVYGYTF
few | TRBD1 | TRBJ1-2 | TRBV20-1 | TGCAGTGCACAACTAATACAGGGGGCTTCTGGCTACACCTTC | CSAQLIQGASGYTF
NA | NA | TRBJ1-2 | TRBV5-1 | TGCGCCAGCAGCTTGGGCCTCACAGGGAACTATGGCTACACCTTC | CASSLGLTGNYGYTF
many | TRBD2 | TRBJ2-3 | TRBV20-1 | TGCAGTGCTTATAGGGCTAGCGGGAGTACTAGCACAGATACGCAGTATTTT | CSAYRASGSTSTDTQYF